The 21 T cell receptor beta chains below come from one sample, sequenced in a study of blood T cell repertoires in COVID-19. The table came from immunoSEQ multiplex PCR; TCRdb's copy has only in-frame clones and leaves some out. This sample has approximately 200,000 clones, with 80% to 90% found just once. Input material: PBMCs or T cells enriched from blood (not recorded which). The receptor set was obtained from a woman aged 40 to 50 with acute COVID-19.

This CDR3 reads CATSRGGINTGELFF. The CDR3 nucleotides read TGTGCCACCAGCAGAGGAGGGATTAACACCGGGGAGCTGTTTTTT. V usage is TRBV15 and J usage is TRBJ2-2; the D gene is possibly TRBD2 (5 bases). The CDR3 covers 15 residues. CDR1 is LNHNV, CDR2 YYDKDF, per germline (reference sequence). Trimming took off 1 base at V and 2 bases at J, with 8 bases between the two ends.

The CDR3 DNA sequence: TGTGCCAGCAGCAAGGAGGAACAGGGGCGTGATGGGGGCTCTGGAAACACCATATATTTT. This translates into CASSKEEQGRDGGSGNTIYF. V and J are TRBV21-1 and TRBJ1-3; TRBD1, the table's D call, was not compared with the DNA. TRBV21-1 is flagged as a pseudogene. The CDR3 sequence is 20 residues long.

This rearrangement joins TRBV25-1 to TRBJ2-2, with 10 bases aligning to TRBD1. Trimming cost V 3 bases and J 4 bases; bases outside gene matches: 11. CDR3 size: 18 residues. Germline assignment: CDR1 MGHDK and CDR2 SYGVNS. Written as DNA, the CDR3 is TGTGCCAGCAGTGATTCGACAGGGGGCCTACTTTTCACCGGGGAGCTGTTTTTT. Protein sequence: CASSDSTGGLLFTGELFF.

The CDR3 region has the DNA TGTGCCAGGGGTGTTATAGGGTCGAAGGGAGATGGGGATTTCGATTCCCAGCCCCAGCATTTT. Its translation is CARGVIGSKGDGDFDSQPQHF. This chain links TRBV19 with TRBJ1-5, with D hard to call. This CDR3 is built from 21 residues. Trimming shortened V by 9 bases and J by 7 bases, and 40 bases separated the two germline ends. The V gene's germline CDR1 is LNHDA and CDR2 SQIVND (reference sequence).

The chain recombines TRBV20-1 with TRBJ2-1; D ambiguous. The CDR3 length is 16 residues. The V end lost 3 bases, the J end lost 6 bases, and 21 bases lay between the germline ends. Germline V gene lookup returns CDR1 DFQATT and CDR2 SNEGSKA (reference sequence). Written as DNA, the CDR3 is TGCAGTGCTAGTGATTTGGCTAGAAGACTTAGCAATGAGCAGTTCTTC. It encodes CSASDLARRLSNEQFF.

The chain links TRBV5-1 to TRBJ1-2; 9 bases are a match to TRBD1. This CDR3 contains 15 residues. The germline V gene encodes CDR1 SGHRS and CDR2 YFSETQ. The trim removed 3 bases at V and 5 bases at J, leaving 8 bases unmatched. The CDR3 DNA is TGCGCCAGCAGCTCCGGGGGGACAGGGAGTTATGGCTACACCTTC. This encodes CASSSGGTGSYGYTF.

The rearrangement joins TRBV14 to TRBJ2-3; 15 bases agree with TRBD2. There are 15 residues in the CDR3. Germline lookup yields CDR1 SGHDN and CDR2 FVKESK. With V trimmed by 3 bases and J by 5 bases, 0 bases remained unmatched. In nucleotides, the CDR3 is TGTGCCAGCAGCCAGGGACTAGCGGGAGGAGATACGCAGTATTTT. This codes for CASSQGLAGGDTQYF. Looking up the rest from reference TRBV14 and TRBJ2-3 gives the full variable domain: EAGVTQFPSHSVIEKGQTVTLRCDPISGHDNLYWYRRVMGKEIKFLLHFVKESKQDESGMPNNRFLAERTGGTYSTLKVQPAELEDSGVYFCASSQGLAGGDTQYFGPGTRLTVL.

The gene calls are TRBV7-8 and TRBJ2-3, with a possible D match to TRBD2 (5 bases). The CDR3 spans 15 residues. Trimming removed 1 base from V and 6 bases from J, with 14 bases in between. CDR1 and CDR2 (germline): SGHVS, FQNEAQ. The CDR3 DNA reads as TGTGCCAGCAGCTTAGAAGAGCGGAGACGTGATACGCAGTATTTT. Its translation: CASSLEERRRDTQYF.

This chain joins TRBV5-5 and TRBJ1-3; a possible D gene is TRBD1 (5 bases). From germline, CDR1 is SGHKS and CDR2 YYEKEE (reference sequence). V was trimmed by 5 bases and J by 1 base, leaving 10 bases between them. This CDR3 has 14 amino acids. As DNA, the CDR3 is TGTGCCAGCAGACTGTCAGGGTCTGGAAACACCATATATTTT. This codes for CASRLSGSGNTIYF.

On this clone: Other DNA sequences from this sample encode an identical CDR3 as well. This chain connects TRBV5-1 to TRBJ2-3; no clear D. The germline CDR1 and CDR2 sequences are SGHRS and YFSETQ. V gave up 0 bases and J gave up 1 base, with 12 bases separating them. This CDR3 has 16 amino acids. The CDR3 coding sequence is TGCGCCAGCAGCTTGGCCTCCCGAGTAGGCACAGATACGCAGTATTTT. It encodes CASSLASRVGTDTQYF. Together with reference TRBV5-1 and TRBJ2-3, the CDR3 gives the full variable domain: KAGVTQTPRYLIKTRGQQVTLSCSPISGHRSVSWYQQTPGQGLQFLFEYFSETQRNKGNFPGRFSGRQFSNSRSEMNVSTLELGDSALYLCASSLASRVGTDTQYFGPGTRLTVL.

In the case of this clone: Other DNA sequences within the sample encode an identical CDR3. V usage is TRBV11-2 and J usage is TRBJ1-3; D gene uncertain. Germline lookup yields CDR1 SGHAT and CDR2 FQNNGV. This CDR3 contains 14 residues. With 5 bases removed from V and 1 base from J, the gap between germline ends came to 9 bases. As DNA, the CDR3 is TGTGCCAGCAGCCCTCCGGGATCTGGAAACACCATATATTTT. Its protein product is CASSPPGSGNTIYF.

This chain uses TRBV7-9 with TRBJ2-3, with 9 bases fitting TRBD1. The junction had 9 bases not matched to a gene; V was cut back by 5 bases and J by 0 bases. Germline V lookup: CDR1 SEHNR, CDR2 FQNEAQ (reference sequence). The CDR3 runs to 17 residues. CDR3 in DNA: TGTGCCAGCAGCCCGGAGGGGACAGGGTTGAGCACAGATACGCAGTATTTT. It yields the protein CASSPEGTGLSTDTQYF.

CDR3 residues: CASSYGQGLSEAFF. In DNA, the CDR3 is TGCGCCAGCAGCTATGGACAGGGACTATCTGAAGCTTTCTTT. The chain has TRBV5-1 and TRBJ1-1; 8 bases line up with TRBD1. The length of the CDR3 is 14 residues. Germline-derived CDR1 and CDR2 are SGHRS and YFSETQ. J lost 6 bases, V lost 3 bases, and 7 bases had no gene match.

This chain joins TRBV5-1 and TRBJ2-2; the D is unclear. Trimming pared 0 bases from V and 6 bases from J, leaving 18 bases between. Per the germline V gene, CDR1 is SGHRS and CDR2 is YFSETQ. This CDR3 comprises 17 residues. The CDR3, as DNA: TGCGCCAGCAGCTTGGCTGTTAGGCGGTCCGATTCCGGGGAGCTGTTTTTT. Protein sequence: CASSLAVRRSDSGELFF.

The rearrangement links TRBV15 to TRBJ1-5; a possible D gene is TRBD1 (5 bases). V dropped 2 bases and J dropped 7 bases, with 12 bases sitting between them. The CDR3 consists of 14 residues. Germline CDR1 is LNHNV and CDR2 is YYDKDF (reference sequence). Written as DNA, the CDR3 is TGTGCCACCAGCAGATCGGCAGGGTACCAGCCCCAGCATTTT. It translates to CATSRSAGYQPQHF.

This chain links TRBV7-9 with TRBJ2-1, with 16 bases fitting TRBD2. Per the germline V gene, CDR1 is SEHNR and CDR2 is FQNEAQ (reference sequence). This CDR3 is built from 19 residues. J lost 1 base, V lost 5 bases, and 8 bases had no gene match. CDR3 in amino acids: CASSTPWGLAGGSYNEQFF. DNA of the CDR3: TGTGCCAGCAGCACTCCCTGGGGACTAGCGGGAGGGTCCTACAATGAGCAGTTCTTC.

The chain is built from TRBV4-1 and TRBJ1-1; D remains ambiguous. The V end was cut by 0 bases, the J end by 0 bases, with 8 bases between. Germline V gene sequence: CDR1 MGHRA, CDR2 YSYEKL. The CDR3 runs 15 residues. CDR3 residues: CASSQDIQLNTEAFF. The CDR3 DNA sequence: TGCGCCAGCAGCCAAGACATACAGCTGAACACTGAAGCTTTCTTT.

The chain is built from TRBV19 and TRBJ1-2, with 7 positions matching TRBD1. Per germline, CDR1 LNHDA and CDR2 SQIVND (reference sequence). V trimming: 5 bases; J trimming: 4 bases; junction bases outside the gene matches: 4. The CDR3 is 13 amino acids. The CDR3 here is CASSLTGAYGYTF. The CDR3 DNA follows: TGTGCCAGTAGTCTTACAGGGGCCTATGGCTACACCTTC.

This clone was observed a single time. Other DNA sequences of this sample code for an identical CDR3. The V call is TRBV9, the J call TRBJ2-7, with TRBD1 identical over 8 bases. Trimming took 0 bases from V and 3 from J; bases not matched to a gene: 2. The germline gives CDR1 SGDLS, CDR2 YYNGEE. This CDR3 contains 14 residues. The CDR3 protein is CASSVGDRGYEQYF. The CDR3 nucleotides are TGTGCCAGCAGCGTAGGCGACAGGGGCTACGAGCAGTACTTC.

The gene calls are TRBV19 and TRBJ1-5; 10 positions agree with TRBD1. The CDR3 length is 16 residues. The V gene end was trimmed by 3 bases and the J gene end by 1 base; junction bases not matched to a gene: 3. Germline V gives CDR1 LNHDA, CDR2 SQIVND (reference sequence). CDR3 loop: CASSISGQGSNQPQHF. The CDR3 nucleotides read TGTGCCAGTAGTATCTCGGGACAGGGGAGCAATCAGCCCCAGCATTTT. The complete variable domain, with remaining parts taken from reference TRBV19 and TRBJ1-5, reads DGGITQSPKYLFRKEGQNVTLSCEQNLNHDAMYWYRQDPGQGLRLIYYSQIVNDFQKGDIAEGYSVSREKKESFPLTVTSAQKNPTAFYLCASSISGQGSNQPQHFGDGTRLSIL.

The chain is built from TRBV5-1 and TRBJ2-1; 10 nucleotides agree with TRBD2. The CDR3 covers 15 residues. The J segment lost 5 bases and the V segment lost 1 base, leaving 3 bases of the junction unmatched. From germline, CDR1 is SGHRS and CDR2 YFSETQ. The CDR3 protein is CASSLTSGIDNEQFF. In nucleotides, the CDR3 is TGCGCCAGCAGCTTGACTAGCGGGATCGACAATGAGCAGTTCTTC.